This T cell receptor beta chain was identified in a study of human T cells and chemical hapten exposure. TCRdb reanalysed the RACE reads using MiXCR and keeps one entry per CDR3 protein. Of about 260,000 distinct CDR3 sequences listed, roughly 8.9% are singletons. General study results and limits: Sensitizing to DPC left TCRs with a frequency above 1 in 1000 unaltered.

About this clonotype: Its antigen is as yet unknown.

This sample's time point: pre-sensitization, week 0. Treatment here: therapeutic diphenylcyclopropenone sensitization with weekly scalp DPC. Patches went on only after blood had been drawn each time. Unfractionated whole blood was the source of the extracted total RNA. This TCR was recovered from a woman between 35 and 50 years old with alopecia areata. Some clones in this sample may be carry-over from other donors' samples. The input for sequencing was whole blood, taken in connection with sensitization to the hapten diphenylcyclopropenone (DPC).

The DNA for the CDR3 is TGCAGTGCTACCATTGGACAGGGGACCGGGGAGCTGTTTTTT. The encoded protein is CSATIGQGTGELFF. The chain combines TRBV20-1 with TRBJ2-2; 9 bases fit TRBD1. This CDR3 spans 14 amino acids. V lost 4 bases to trimming and J lost 5 bases; unmatched junction nucleotides: 5. Germline V gene lookup returns CDR1 DFQATT and CDR2 SNEGSKA (reference sequence).